Here is one TCR beta chain with its context. Relative to the germline gene, one junction end is altered; a read error may explain this. Primers: 60 Vbeta forward and 13 Jbeta reverse. Authors' methods: In a later analysis, 75 million to 85 million unique TCR beta chains included roughly 11 million shared by two or more donors. Generated by immunoSEQ multiplex PCR, the TCRdb table keeps only in-frame clones and is missing some. D and trimming come from the DNA, and the V and J calls and clone size come from that table. The sample includes 150,000 to 200,000 clones, more than 75% of them seen just once. This entry comes from a study of cytomegalovirus exposure and HLA in healthy donors. Germline CDR1 reads SSHAT; CDR2 reads FNYEAQ (reference sequence). CDR3 length: 14 residues.

The clonotype comes from a middle-aged woman in good health and CMV-seronegative. The rearrangement uses TRBV7-7 and TRBJ2-5, with D possibly being TRBD2 (5 bases). The specimen was PBMCs. Here the CDR3 DNA reads TGTGCTAGCAGCTTAGCGAGGGCAGAAGAGACCCAGTACTTC. It specifies CASSLARAEETQYF.